This TCR beta chain was observed in a study of vaccination effects on CD4 cells after COVID-19. Findings of the study overall: Marked contraction was observed in infection-induced and vaccine-induced clones late after vaccination. Researchers reported few convalescent patients and no early post-infection timepoints in the study.

Assay: immunoSEQ multiplex PCR; the TCRdb copy retains only in-frame clones and omits some. The sample has around 50,000 clones; 65% to 75% are singletons. Culture proceeded for roughly ten days, and CD4+ T cells were then isolated. Sometime from March through December 2020, the person acquired a SARS-CoV-2 infection that PCR confirmed. All participants had two doses of either the BNT162b2 or mRNA-1273 vaccine. Researchers swapped half the medium for IL-2 medium on both days 3 and 7. Deletions cut 2 bases from V and 2 bases from J, with 5 bases between. The CDR3 sequence is 13 residues long. Germline V gives CDR1 LGHDT, CDR2 YNNKEL (reference sequence). In regard to this clone: The antigen is unknown.

This TCR was recovered from a human donor who had a prior SARS-CoV-2 infection. The sample consisted of CD4+ T cells from PBMCs cultured without peptide, taken after COVID-19 vaccination. The V gene is TRBV3-1 (or the pseudogene TRBV3-2), the J gene TRBJ2-3; D is ambiguous. The CDR3 coding sequence is TGTGCCAGCAGCCAACGGTACACAGATACGCAGTATTTT. Amino acids: CASSQRYTDTQYF.